Listed here are 24 T cell receptor beta chains from one sample, sequenced in a study of cytomegalovirus exposure and HLA in healthy donors. Method: immunoSEQ multiplex PCR; TCRdb's copy keeps in-frame clones and lacks some. The sample records roughly 310,000 clones, nearly 90% being singletons. The specimen sequenced was PBMCs. These receptors were taken from a man aged 25-45 years in good health and CMV-seronegative.

The rearrangement uses TRBV7-6 and TRBJ2-1, with D possibly being TRBD2 (6 bases). Trimming shortened V by 1 base and J by 2 bases, and 9 bases separated the two germline ends. Germline CDR1 and CDR2: SGHVS and FNYEAQ. The CDR3 length is 15 residues. CDR3 residues: CASSLVADTYNEQFF. As DNA, the CDR3 is TGTGCCAGCAGCTTAGTAGCGGACACCTACAATGAGCAGTTCTTC.

V and J are TRBV2 and TRBJ1-3, with D possibly being TRBD1 (6 bases). V lost 9 bases, J lost 0 bases, and 21 bases lay in between. Germline loops: CDR1 SNHLY, CDR2 FYNNEI. This CDR3 contains 17 residues. The CDR3 spells CARTGGGGPYSGNTIYF. CDR3 sequence (DNA): TGTGCCAGAACAGGAGGGGGGGGCCCCTACTCTGGAAACACCATATATTTT.

The J gene is TRBJ1-2, the V gene TRBV29-1; TRBD1 agrees at 7 bases. Germline CDR1 reads SQVTM; CDR2 reads ANQGSEA. The CDR3 length is 12 residues. With V trimmed by 4 bases and J by 7 bases, 6 bases remained unmatched. CDR3 DNA: TGCAGCGTTGTGACAGGGAGGTTTGGCTACACCTTC. Translation gives CSVVTGRFGYTF.

This clone is a singleton in its sample. The gene calls are TRBV9 and TRBJ1-1, with a possible D match to TRBD1 (6 bases). Germline V lookup: CDR1 SGDLS, CDR2 YYNGEE. V was shortened by 6 bases and J by 1 base, with 13 bases between the two germline ends. This CDR3 comprises 14 residues. The CDR3 sequence: CASTTLGGNTEAFF. In DNA form, the CDR3 reads TGTGCCAGCACTACTCTAGGGGGGAACACTGAAGCTTTCTTT.

V and J are TRBV5-1 and TRBJ1-1; no clear D gene. CDR3 length equals 12 residues. Deletions cut 5 bases from V and 1 base from J, with 6 bases between. Germline CDR1 is SGHRS and CDR2 is YFSETQ. CDR3 sequence reads: CASSNPNTEAFF. In nucleotides, the CDR3 is TGCGCCAGCAGTAATCCGAACACTGAAGCTTTCTTT. The entire variable domain, with the rest obtained from reference TRBV5-1 and TRBJ1-1, is as follows: KAGVTQTPRYLIKTRGQQVTLSCSPISGHRSVSWYQQTPGQGLQFLFEYFSETQRNKGNFPGRFSGRQFSNSRSEMNVSTLELGDSALYLCASSNPNTEAFFGQGTRLTVV.

V gene TRBV11-2 combines with J gene TRBJ2-7; 7 bases map to TRBD2. The CDR3 spans 14 residues. The V gene's germline CDR1 is SGHAT and CDR2 FQNNGV. The V gene end was trimmed by 5 bases and the J gene end by 5 bases; junction bases not matched to a gene: 9. DNA of the CDR3: TGTGCCAGCAGCACAGCGGGAATTGGCCACGAGCAGTACTTC. As protein: CASSTAGIGHEQYF.

The gene calls are TRBV7-9 and TRBJ2-5, with TRBD2 matching over 13 bases. Germline V lookup: CDR1 SEHNR, CDR2 FQNEAQ (reference sequence). This CDR3 has 16 amino acids. V lost 4 bases to trimming and J lost 3 bases; unmatched junction nucleotides: 5. As DNA, the CDR3 is TGTGCCAGCAGCTCCAATGGACTAGCGGGGGAAGAGACCCAGTACTTC. Amino acids: CASSSNGLAGEETQYF.

V and J are TRBV27 and TRBJ2-3; TRBD1 matches at 10 bases. Per the germline V gene, CDR1 is MNHEY and CDR2 is SMNVEV (reference sequence). This CDR3 has 15 residues. The V segment lost 4 bases and the J segment 6 bases; nucleotides outside the gene matches: 7. The CDR3 bases are TGTGCCAGCAGTTCCCGGACAGGGGGTCCCGATACGCAGTATTTT. This translates into CASSSRTGGPDTQYF.

Turning to this clone: Relative to the germline gene, one junction end is altered; a read error may explain this. This rearrangement joins TRBV11-2 to TRBJ2-1, with D tentatively TRBD2 (6 bases). CDR1 and CDR2 (germline): SGHAT, FQNNGV. This CDR3 has 17 amino acids. The CDR3 DNA sequence: TGTGCCAGCACCTTAAGGGGAGGACGGAATTGGTACAATGAGCAGTTCTTC. Translated: CASTLRGGRNWYNEQFF.

The chain joins TRBV5-1 to TRBJ1-2, with no clear D. V lost 4 bases and J lost 2, with 12 bases in between. Germline CDR1 and CDR2: SGHRS and YFSETQ. There are 14 residues in the CDR3. CDR3 DNA: TGCGCCAGCAGCCCAGAACAGAAGAACTATGGCTACACCTTC. It specifies CASSPEQKNYGYTF.

The rearrangement links TRBV2 to TRBJ1-6, with a possible D match to TRBD1 (6 bases). V lost 8 bases to trimming and J lost 9 bases, with 17 bases between them. Per the germline V gene, CDR1 is SNHLY and CDR2 is FYNNEI. CDR3 length: 14 residues. For the CDR3, the DNA is TGTGCCAGCGGCCAGACAGGAGGCCTTTCACCCCTCCACTTT. As protein: CASGQTGGLSPLHF.

This clone was recorded once. The chain combines TRBV5-5 with TRBJ2-7; 7 bases are a match to TRBD1. Germline lookup yields CDR1 SGHKS and CDR2 YYEKEE (reference sequence). Trimming at V came to 4 bases and at J to 5 bases, leaving 12 bases not matched to a gene. This CDR3 is 15 amino acids long. The chain's CDR3 is CASSRVGTELHEQYF. The CDR3 nucleotides are TGTGCCAGCAGCCGGGTTGGGACAGAACTCCACGAGCAGTACTTC.

V usage is TRBV18 and J usage is TRBJ1-4; 8 bases are shared with TRBD1. The CDR3 is 16 residues long. The junction had 10 bases not matched to a gene; V was cut back by 6 bases and J by 4 bases. Germline V lookup: CDR1 KGHSH, CDR2 LQKENI. CDR3: CASSAGTGVYNEKLFF. The CDR3 DNA is TGTGCCAGCTCGGCCGGGACAGGTGTTTATAATGAAAAACTGTTTTTT. Full variable domain (outside the CDR3, taken from reference TRBV18 and TRBJ1-4): NAGVMQNPRHLVRRRGQEARLRCSPMKGHSHVYWYRQLPEEGLKFMVYLQKENIIDESGMPKERFSAEFPKEGPSILRIQQVVRGDSAAYFCASSAGTGVYNEKLFFGSGTQLSVL.

This clone turned up a few times. This chain connects TRBV5-6 to TRBJ2-2; 15 nucleotides agree with TRBD2. The V gene's germline CDR1 is SGHDT and CDR2 YYEEEE. Unmatched junction bases numbered 4, after V lost 4 bases and J lost 0 bases. There are 18 residues in the CDR3. In nucleotides, the CDR3 is TGTGCCAGCAGCGCGGGACTAGCGGGGGGCGCGAACACCGGGGAGCTGTTTTTT. This sequence encodes CASSAGLAGGANTGELFF.

Regarding this clone: Other DNA sequences in this specimen translate into the identical CDR3. J is TRBJ2-3 and V is TRBV6-5, with TRBD2 matching over 7 bases. Per germline, CDR1 MNHEY and CDR2 SVGAGI. This CDR3 has 15 amino acids. Germline trimming cut 2 bases from V and 0 bases from J; bases unmatched to any gene: 2. CDR3 bases: TGTGCCAGCAGTTACGGGGGGGTGAGCACAGATACGCAGTATTTT. This sequence encodes CASSYGGVSTDTQYF.

This clone was detected only once. The DNA for the CDR3 is TGTGCCAGCAGCTCGATATCGTTAGCTAGCTACGAGCAGTACTTC. Its protein is CASSSISLASYEQYF. The chain uses TRBV5-5 and TRBJ2-7; D remains unclear. The CDR3 runs to 15 residues. The V gene's germline CDR1 is SGHKS and CDR2 YYEKEE (reference sequence). Trimming took 3 bases from V and 3 from J, leaving 16 bases between them.

This chain joins TRBV11-3 and TRBJ2-3; D possibly corresponds to TRBD1 (6 bases). Germline CDR1 reads SGHNT; CDR2 reads YENEEA. CDR3 size: 14 residues. The V gene lost 1 base and the J gene lost 4 bases, with 9 bases spanning the gap. The CDR3 sequence: CASSLVRGADTQYF. CDR3 nucleotides: TGTGCCAGCAGCTTAGTCAGGGGAGCAGATACGCAGTATTTT.

J is TRBJ2-3 and V is TRBV4-3; no clear D. Germline V gene lookup returns CDR1 LGHNA and CDR2 YSLEER. The CDR3 is made up of 17 amino acids. V lost 3 bases and J lost 1, with 17 bases in between. Here the CDR3 DNA reads TGCGCCAGCAGCCAGGAGACTCACCCGTCGGGCACAGATACGCAGTATTTT. This sequence encodes CASSQETHPSGTDTQYF.

This sequence joins TRBV2 and TRBJ2-1, with a tentative D call TRBD1 (6 bases). Germline assignment: CDR1 SNHLY and CDR2 FYNNEI. The CDR3 runs to 14 residues. With 6 bases removed from V and 9 bases from J, the gap between germline ends came to 18 bases. The CDR3 sequence: CASSETGPRSEQFF. The CDR3, as DNA: TGTGCCAGCAGCGAGACAGGACCCAGGAGTGAGCAGTTCTTC.

The chain employs TRBV9 and TRBJ1-1; the D is unclear. Germline CDR1 SGDLS, CDR2 YYNGEE. V shed 3 bases and J shed 0 bases, with 12 bases lying between them. The CDR3 sequence is 15 residues long. CDR3 coding DNA: TGTGCCAGCAGCGGAGGCAGAAATATGAACACTGAAGCTTTCTTT. Translating it yields CASSGGRNMNTEAFF.

This chain joins TRBV7-8 and TRBJ1-2; D is uncertain. CDR3 length: 11 amino acids. Germline V lookup: CDR1 SGHVS, CDR2 FQNEAQ. V lost 5 bases and J lost 11, with 12 bases in between. The CDR3 spells CASSPTGWYTF. The CDR3 region has the DNA TGTGCCAGCAGCCCCACGGGATGGTACACCTTC.

The rearrangement uses TRBV4-1 and TRBJ2-5, with 14 nucleotides matching TRBD2. This CDR3 region has 17 residues. Germline assignment: CDR1 MGHRA and CDR2 YSYEKL. V was clipped by 1 base and J by 5 bases; unmatched bases: 6. CDR3 region: CASSQGLAGGPWETQYF. The CDR3 DNA reads TGCGCCAGCAGCCAAGGACTAGCGGGGGGGCCTTGGGAGACCCAGTACTTC.

V is TRBV7-7 and J is TRBJ2-2, with D unclear. Looked up from germline, CDR1 is SSHAT and CDR2 is FNYEAQ (reference sequence). The CDR3 length is 15 residues. The V gene lost 1 base and the J gene lost 5 bases, with 11 bases spanning the gap. CDR3 sequence reads: CASSLVKTGTGELFF. CDR3 nucleotide sequence: TGTGCCAGCAGCTTAGTGAAAACGGGTACCGGGGAGCTGTTTTTT.

The chain employs TRBV5-1 and TRBJ1-2; 8 bases align to TRBD1. Looked up from germline, CDR1 is SGHRS and CDR2 is YFSETQ. This CDR3 is 14 amino acids long. Trimming removed 4 bases from V and 2 bases from J; junction bases left unmatched: 4. The CDR3 region is CASSPRTGNYGYTF. The CDR3, as DNA: TGCGCCAGCAGCCCAAGGACAGGGAACTATGGCTACACCTTC. Full variable domain (outside the CDR3, taken from reference TRBV5-1 and TRBJ1-2): KAGVTQTPRYLIKTRGQQVTLSCSPISGHRSVSWYQQTPGQGLQFLFEYFSETQRNKGNFPGRFSGRQFSNSRSEMNVSTLELGDSALYLCASSPRTGNYGYTFGSGTRLTVV.